In this sample, the clone carrying this T cell receptor (beta chain) turned up many times. Its specificity is unknown. This sample stems from a study of T-cell reconstitution after alpha-beta-depleted transplantation in children. V lost 11 bases to trimming and J lost 5 bases; unmatched junction nucleotides: 8. The CDR3 has 14 amino acids. Germline lookup yields CDR1 ENHRY and CDR2 SYGVKD. It was with unique molecular identifiers that the TCRbeta library was prepared. TCRdb independently ran MiXCR on the PCR reads; one entry per CDR3 protein. The sample lists 600,000 to 700,000 distinct CDR3 sequences; around 13% were seen once. Study-level points and caveats: Expanded graft clones numbering several hundred reportedly gave rise to alpha-beta T cells about two months after transplant. The authors attributed T-cell counts and diversity one year after transplant mostly to newly produced T cells.

This TCR was sampled from a girl aged 2-10 years with congenital amegakaryocytic thrombocytopenia, due to receive a stem cell transplant. The chain carries TRBV10-3 and TRBJ2-1; TRBD2 agrees at 11 bases. Sequencing used PBMCs, obtained before TCRalphabeta/CD19-depleted stem cell transplant. The CDR3 DNA reads as TGTGCCGTCCATTCTAGCGGGAGGAACAATGAGCAGTTCTTC. It codes for CAVHSSGRNNEQFF.